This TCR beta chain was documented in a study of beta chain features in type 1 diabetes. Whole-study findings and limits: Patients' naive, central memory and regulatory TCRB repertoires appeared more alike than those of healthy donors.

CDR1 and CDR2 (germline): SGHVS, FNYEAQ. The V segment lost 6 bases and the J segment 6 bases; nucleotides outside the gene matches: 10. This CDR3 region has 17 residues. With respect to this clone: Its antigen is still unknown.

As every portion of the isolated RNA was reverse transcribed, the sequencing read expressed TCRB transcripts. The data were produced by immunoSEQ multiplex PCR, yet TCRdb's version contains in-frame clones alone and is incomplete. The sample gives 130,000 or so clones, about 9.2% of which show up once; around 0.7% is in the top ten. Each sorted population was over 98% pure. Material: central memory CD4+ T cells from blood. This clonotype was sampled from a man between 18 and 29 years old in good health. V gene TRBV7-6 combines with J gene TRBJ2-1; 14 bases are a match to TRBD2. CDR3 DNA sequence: TGTGCCAGCAGTTCTCTTGGACTAGCGGGGGGACCCAATGAGCAGTTCTTC. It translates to CASSSLGLAGGPNEQFF.